This section outlines one TCR beta chain sequence together with its context. The antigen is undetermined. Genomic DNA (from each subset) was split evenly across several immunoSEQ plates. Authors' data handling: As immunoSEQ supplied junction-only sequences (without quality scores), filtering differed. TCRdb's copy holds only in-frame clones and misses some; the assay was immunoSEQ multiplex PCR. D and trimming were read from the DNA, whereas the V and J calls and clone size are those reported in that table. The sample includes some 690,000 clones, 90% of them seen just once. V lost 4 bases and J lost 8, with 17 bases in between. The germline CDR1 and CDR2 sequences are MNHEY and SMNVEV (reference sequence). The CDR3 covers 15 residues. This sample is drawn from a study of shared clonotypes between healthy human individuals. Regarding the study as a whole: For naive CD4 cells, 5% to 6.5% of clonotypes were shared across a few donors.

The sequenced sample consisted of memory CD8+ T cells from PBMCs. Subset in this sample: CD45RO+ cells pooled with CCR7-negative TemRA cells. The chain joins TRBV27 to TRBJ1-4, with unresolved D. The receptor's source is a man between 18 and 29 years old in good health. Some clones in this sample may be carry-over from other donors' samples. CDR3 bases: TGTGCCAGCAGTTCCTCGTGGCGGTCCGGGGAAAAACTGTTTTTT. Residues: CASSSSWRSGEKLFF.